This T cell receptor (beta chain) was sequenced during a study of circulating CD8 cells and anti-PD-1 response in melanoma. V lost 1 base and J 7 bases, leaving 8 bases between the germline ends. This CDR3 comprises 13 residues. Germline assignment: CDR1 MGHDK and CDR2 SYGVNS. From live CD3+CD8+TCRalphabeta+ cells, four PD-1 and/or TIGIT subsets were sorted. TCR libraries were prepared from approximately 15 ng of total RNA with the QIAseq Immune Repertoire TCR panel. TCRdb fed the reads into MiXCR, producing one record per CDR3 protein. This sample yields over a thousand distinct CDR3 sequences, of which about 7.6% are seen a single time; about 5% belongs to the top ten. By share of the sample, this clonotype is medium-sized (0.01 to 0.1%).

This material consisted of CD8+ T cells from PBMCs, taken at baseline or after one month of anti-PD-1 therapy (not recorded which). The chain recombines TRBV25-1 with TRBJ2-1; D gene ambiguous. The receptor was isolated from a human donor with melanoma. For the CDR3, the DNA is TGTGCCAGCAGTGAATTGGCAGTGAATGAGCAGTTCTTC. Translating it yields CASSELAVNEQFF.